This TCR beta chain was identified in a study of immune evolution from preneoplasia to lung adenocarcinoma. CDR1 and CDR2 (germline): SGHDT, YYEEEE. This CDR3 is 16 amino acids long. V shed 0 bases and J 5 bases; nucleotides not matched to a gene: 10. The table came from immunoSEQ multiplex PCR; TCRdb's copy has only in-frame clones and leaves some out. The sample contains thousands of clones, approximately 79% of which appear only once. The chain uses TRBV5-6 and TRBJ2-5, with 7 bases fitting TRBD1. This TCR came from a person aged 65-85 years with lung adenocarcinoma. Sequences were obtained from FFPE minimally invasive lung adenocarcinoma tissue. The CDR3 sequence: CASSLEFQGVGETQYF. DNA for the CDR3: TGTGCCAGCAGCTTGGAATTTCAGGGGGTAGGGGAGACCCAGTACTTC.